The 31 T cell receptor beta chains given below trace back to one sample, sequenced in a study of neurological immune-mediated disorders. In TCRdb, the 5' RACE reads were re-called with MiXCR into one record per CDR3 protein. In the table there are more than 45,000 distinct CDR3 sequences, 3% to 4.5% of which are singletons. The sequenced material came from PBMCs. These receptors all come from a man aged 30 to 39 with multiple sclerosis.

This clonotype was seen many times. The CDR3: CATKRGADGYTF. DNA of the CDR3: TGTGCCACTAAACGGGGTGCTGATGGCTACACCTTC. The rearrangement joins TRBV12-3 or TRBV12-4 to TRBJ1-2; D not resolved. V gave up 10 bases and J gave up 6 bases, with 15 bases separating them. The CDR3 sequence is 12 residues long.

This clonotype was detected ten times or more. The chain uses TRBV5-1 and TRBJ1-2, with D tentatively TRBD1 (5 bases). This CDR3 is built from 14 residues. From germline, CDR1 is SGHRS and CDR2 YFSETQ. Trimming stripped 2 bases from V and 2 bases from J, with 10 bases between. The CDR3 region has the DNA TGCGCCAGCAGCTTAAGGCAGGGCAACTATGGCTACACCTTC. Translated, it gives CASSLRQGNYGYTF.

The sample holds many counts of this clonotype. This chain links TRBV10-3 with TRBJ1-2, with 7 bases fitting TRBD1. The junction had 11 bases not matched to a gene; V was cut back by 5 bases and J by 8 bases. Per germline, CDR1 ENHRY and CDR2 SYGVKD. The CDR3 length is 14 residues. CDR3 loop: CAISPGERGQGYTF. CDR3 DNA sequence: TGTGCCATCAGTCCCGGGGAAAGGGGGCAAGGCTACACCTTC.

Worth noting for this clonotype: A much larger clone lies a single base off, so this may be a read error. The chain joins TRBV20-1 to TRBJ1-6, with 8 positions matching TRBD1. Germline V gene sequence: CDR1 DFQATT, CDR2 SNEGSKA (reference sequence). The CDR3 runs to 16 residues. The CDR3 DNA sequence: TGCAGTGCTAGAGATAAGCAGGGGGCAGGCGATTCACCCGTCCACTTT. Translating it yields CSARDKQGAGDSPVHF.

This clonotype was seen only a few times. This chain joins TRBV6-5 and TRBJ2-7; 9 positions match TRBD2. V was pared by 4 bases and J by 3 bases, with 7 bases of the junction left unmatched. The CDR3 is 15 residues long. The germline V gene encodes CDR1 MNHEY and CDR2 SVGAGI. CDR3 amino acids: CASSLAGVGSYEQYF. In DNA form, the CDR3 reads TGTGCCAGCAGTTTAGCGGGGGTCGGCAGCTACGAGCAGTACTTC.

This clonotype was seen repeatedly, ten times or more. V and J are TRBV5-5 and TRBJ2-5, with D unclear. The CDR3 is made up of 13 amino acids. Germline V gives CDR1 SGHKS, CDR2 YYEKEE (reference sequence). Trimming removed 2 bases from V and 4 bases from J, with 9 bases in between. DNA for the CDR3: TGTGCCAGCAGCTTCGGGCGAGGAGAGACCCAGTACTTC. Translation: CASSFGRGETQYF.

This clonotype was counted many times. The chain is built from TRBV7-9 and TRBJ1-2; 9 bases line up with TRBD1. V lost 2 bases to trimming and J lost 4 bases; unmatched junction nucleotides: 5. Germline CDR1 reads SEHNR; CDR2 reads FQNEAQ (reference sequence). CDR3 length: 15 amino acids. The CDR3: CASSLPDRGVYGYTF. Here the CDR3 DNA reads TGTGCCAGCAGCTTACCAGACAGGGGGGTCTATGGCTACACCTTC.

This clonotype was counted ten times or more. The rearrangement links TRBV5-1 to TRBJ1-1; D not certain. Germline V gives CDR1 SGHRS, CDR2 YFSETQ. Trimming took off 0 bases at V and 4 bases at J, with 10 bases between the two ends. This CDR3 contains 14 residues. The CDR3 DNA reads as TGCGCCAGCAGCTTGGGTGGGTATGGCACTGAAGCTTTCTTT. Translation gives CASSLGGYGTEAFF. The entire variable domain, with the rest obtained from reference TRBV5-1 and TRBJ1-1, is as follows: KAGVTQTPRYLIKTRGQQVTLSCSPISGHRSVSWYQQTPGQGLQFLFEYFSETQRNKGNFPGRFSGRQFSNSRSEMNVSTLELGDSALYLCASSLGGYGTEAFFGQGTRLTVV.

This clonotype was counted ten times or more. V is TRBV12-3 or TRBV12-4 and J is TRBJ2-3, with D unclear. The CDR3 runs to 14 residues. V was pared by 1 base and J by 2 bases, with 7 bases between. CDR3 nucleotides: TGTGCCAGCAGTTTAGACCTCTTCACAGATACGCAGTATTTT. As protein: CASSLDLFTDTQYF.

This clonotype was observed at least ten times. This chain uses TRBV11-2 with TRBJ2-7; 10 bases align to TRBD1. CDR1 and CDR2 from the germline V gene are SGHAT and FQNNGV. The CDR3 is 15 amino acids. V was pared by 5 bases and J by 2 bases, with 6 bases of the junction left unmatched. CDR3 sequence: CASSIPGTGAYEQYF. Written as DNA, the CDR3 is TGTGCCAGCAGCATACCCGGGACAGGGGCCTACGAGCAGTACTTC.

This clonotype came up many times. The rearrangement uses TRBV5-6 and TRBJ2-1; D remains unclear. Germline CDR1 reads SGHDT; CDR2 reads YYEEEE. The CDR3 is 12 amino acids. The ends were cut back, 0 bases at V and 8 bases at J, with 6 bases in the middle. CDR3 protein: CASSLGEHEQFF. The CDR3 DNA is TGTGCCAGCAGCTTGGGAGAACATGAGCAGTTCTTC.

This clonotype has ten or more counts. V and J are TRBV10-3 and TRBJ2-5; unclear D gene. Trimming took 2 bases from V and 4 from J, leaving 11 bases between them. CDR1 is ENHRY and CDR2 is SYGVKD in the germline V gene. The CDR3 contains 14 residues. The CDR3 is CAISEDSASETQYF. For the CDR3, the DNA is TGTGCCATCAGTGAGGATTCCGCCTCAGAGACCCAGTACTTC.

This clonotype has at least ten counts. This chain uses TRBV12-3 or TRBV12-4 with TRBJ2-7; D gene uncertain. V dropped 6 bases and J dropped 6 bases, with 12 bases sitting between them. This CDR3 region has 12 residues. CDR3: CASSPPKGEQYF. The CDR3 DNA sequence: TGTGCCAGCAGCCCTCCCAAGGGCGAGCAGTACTTC.

The V and J genes are TRBV19 and TRBJ2-2; 9 bases are shared with TRBD1. The V gene's germline CDR1 is LNHDA and CDR2 SQIVND (reference sequence). The V segment lost 5 bases and the J segment 8 bases; nucleotides outside the gene matches: 3. The CDR3 spans 13 residues. This chain's CDR3 is CASSGTGSGELFF. For the CDR3, the DNA is TGTGCCAGTAGTGGGACAGGGTCTGGGGAGCTGTTTTTT.

This clonotype was picked up many times. The chain joins TRBV3-1 to TRBJ2-3; 12 nucleotides agree with TRBD2. This CDR3 is built from 15 residues. With 4 bases clipped from V and 6 bases from J, the junction kept 5 bases outside the gene matches. Germline CDR1 and CDR2: LGHDT and YNNKEL (reference sequence). The CDR3 sequence is CASSPRTSGVDTQYF. The CDR3 nucleotides read TGTGCCAGCAGCCCCCGGACTAGCGGGGTGGATACGCAGTATTTT.

This clonotype was recorded a few times. The chain combines TRBV7-2 with TRBJ2-7, with a tentative D call TRBD1 (6 bases). V lost 8 bases, J lost 5 bases, and 16 bases lay in between. The germline CDR1 and CDR2 sequences are SGHTA and FQGNSA. The CDR3 loop spans 13 amino acids. The CDR3 bases are TGTGCCAGCGGAGACCAGGGGCTGCACGAGCAGTACTTC. Translation: CASGDQGLHEQYF.

In its sample, this clonotype was seen many times. The J gene is TRBJ1-1, the V gene TRBV6-5, with no clear D. Trimming took 2 bases from V and 0 from J, leaving 13 bases between them. Per the germline V gene, CDR1 is MNHEY and CDR2 is SVGAGI. CDR3 length equals 16 residues. The CDR3 DNA follows: TGTGCCAGCAGTTACGACATACAAAAGTTGAACACTGAAGCTTTCTTT. As protein: CASSYDIQKLNTEAFF.

This clonotype was recorded at least ten times. This sequence joins TRBV6-6 and TRBJ2-7; TRBD2 is a possible D gene (5 bases). CDR1 is MNHNY, CDR2 SVGAGI, per germline (reference sequence). This CDR3 spans 13 amino acids. V was pared by 6 bases and J by 0 bases, with 9 bases between. In DNA, the CDR3 is TGTGCCAGCAGCTTCGGGGTCTCCTACGAGCAGTACTTC. This gives the protein CASSFGVSYEQYF.

This clonotype was seen many times. This chain links TRBV20-1 with TRBJ2-5, with D unresolved. This CDR3 region has 14 residues. V was cut by 0 bases and J by 9 bases, with 17 bases left in between. CDR1 is DFQATT and CDR2 is SNEGSKA in the germline V gene (reference sequence). The CDR3 spells CSARDLTDTRAQYF. CDR3 in DNA: TGCAGTGCTAGAGATTTAACAGACACCCGGGCCCAGTACTTC.

In this sample, this clonotype turned up many times. V and J are TRBV4-1 and TRBJ2-1; 8 nucleotides align to TRBD2. V was clipped by 3 bases and J by 5 bases; unmatched bases: 9. The CDR3 is 16 residues long. Germline V gene lookup returns CDR1 MGHRA and CDR2 YSYEKL. Written as DNA, the CDR3 is TGCGCCAGCAGCCATTTTATAAGCGGGGGAGACAATGAGCAGTTCTTC. It is translated as CASSHFISGGDNEQFF.

In this sample, this clonotype turned up many times. The V and J genes are TRBV9 and TRBJ2-1; 7 positions agree with TRBD2. The CDR3 runs 15 residues. Germline V gene data show CDR1 as SGDLS and CDR2 as YYNGEE. Germline trimming cut 5 bases from V and 2 bases from J; bases unmatched to any gene: 7. CDR3 coding DNA: TGTGCCAGCAGTCTTTCGAGCGGGGCCTACAATGAGCAGTTCTTC. It yields the protein CASSLSSGAYNEQFF.

This clonotype was counted many times. The rearrangement joins TRBV5-1 to TRBJ2-7; D may be TRBD1 (6 bases). Germline CDR1 SGHRS, CDR2 YFSETQ. Trimming left V 3 bases short and J 0 bases short, with 10 bases between. The CDR3 has 14 residues. The CDR3 DNA reads TGCGCCAGCAGCTCGGACAGCCTCTCCTACGAGCAGTACTTC. Amino acid sequence: CASSSDSLSYEQYF.

The rearrangement links TRBV18 to TRBJ1-4, with 7 bases aligning to TRBD1. Unmatched junction bases numbered 9, after V lost 3 bases and J lost 8 bases. The CDR3 totals 15 residues. CDR1 and CDR2 (germline): KGHSH, LQKENI. CDR3 bases: TGTGCCAGCTCACCGAAGACAGGGCCGATCGAAAAACTGTTTTTT. Translating gives CASSPKTGPIEKLFF.

This clonotype appeared many times. The chain is built from TRBV12-3 or TRBV12-4 and TRBJ2-5, with D perhaps TRBD1 (5 bases). The ends were cut back, 1 base at V and 2 bases at J, with 11 bases in the middle. The CDR3 runs to 15 residues. CDR3 sequence reads: CASSLGGRVQETQYF. CDR3 in DNA: TGTGCCAGCAGTTTAGGGGGCAGGGTACAAGAGACCCAGTACTTC.

This rearrangement joins TRBV30 to TRBJ1-5; no clear D gene. Germline V gene data show CDR1 as GTSNPN and CDR2 as SVGIG (reference sequence). The CDR3 loop spans 12 amino acids. The V end was cut by 0 bases, the J end by 5 bases, with 5 bases between. CDR3 in DNA: TGTGCCTGGAGTGTACAAGATCAGCCCCAGCATTTT. It yields the protein CAWSVQDQPQHF.

This clonotype has ten or more counts. The chain joins TRBV6-6 to TRBJ2-2, with 11 bases matching TRBD1. CDR1 is MNHNY, CDR2 SVGAGI, per germline (reference sequence). This CDR3 contains 16 residues. Germline trimming cut 2 bases from V and 3 bases from J; bases unmatched to any gene: 2. The CDR3 sequence: CASSYRGQGDTGELFF. In DNA, the CDR3 is TGTGCCAGCAGTTACCGGGGACAGGGGGACACCGGGGAGCTGTTTTTT.

This clonotype was picked up many times. The chain joins TRBV24-1 to TRBJ2-1, with D possibly being TRBD1 or TRBD2 (5 bases each). Trimming pared 2 bases from V and 7 bases from J, leaving 20 bases between. This CDR3 contains 17 residues. Germline CDR1 KGHDR, CDR2 SFDVKD. The CDR3, as DNA: TGTGCCACCAGTGATTCCACGGGGCAGGGCGGACGGAATGAGCAGTTCTTC. Its protein product is CATSDSTGQGGRNEQFF.

This clonotype was detected many times. The chain employs TRBV25-1 and TRBJ2-7; D is possibly TRBD2 (5 bases). Germline CDR1 and CDR2: MGHDK and SYGVNS. Deletions cut 3 bases from V and 5 bases from J, with 11 bases between. This CDR3 spans 13 amino acids. Here the CDR3 DNA reads TGTGCCAGCAGTGATATTAGCGTCCACGAGCAGTACTTC. The encoded protein is CASSDISVHEQYF.

This clonotype occurred many times. V gene TRBV7-2 combines with J gene TRBJ1-5, with no clear D. Trimming stripped 1 base from V and 6 bases from J, with 7 bases between. Germline V gene lookup returns CDR1 SGHTA and CDR2 FQGNSA. The CDR3 is 13 residues long. The DNA for the CDR3 is TGTGCCAGCAGCTTAGGGGGTAGTCAGCCCCAGCATTTT. Translation gives CASSLGGSQPQHF.

This clonotype was observed a handful of times. The chain recombines TRBV3-1 with TRBJ1-2; D is unresolved. Trimming stripped 3 bases from V and 8 bases from J, with 19 bases between. Germline V gene sequence: CDR1 LGHDT, CDR2 YNNKEL (reference sequence). The CDR3 totals 15 residues. CDR3 sequence (DNA): TGTGCCAGCAGCCAGGGTGACCCCTCGTCTATCGGCTACACCTTC. Translating it yields CASSQGDPSSIGYTF.

There are many counts of this clonotype. J is TRBJ2-7 and V is TRBV14; D is possibly TRBD1 (5 bases). V lost 0 bases and J 4 bases, leaving 13 bases between the germline ends. The CDR3 contains 15 residues. The germline V gene has CDR1 SGHDN and CDR2 FVKESK. The CDR3 loop is CASSQDWGRSYEQYF. For the CDR3, the DNA is TGTGCCAGCAGCCAAGACTGGGGCAGATCTTACGAGCAGTACTTC.